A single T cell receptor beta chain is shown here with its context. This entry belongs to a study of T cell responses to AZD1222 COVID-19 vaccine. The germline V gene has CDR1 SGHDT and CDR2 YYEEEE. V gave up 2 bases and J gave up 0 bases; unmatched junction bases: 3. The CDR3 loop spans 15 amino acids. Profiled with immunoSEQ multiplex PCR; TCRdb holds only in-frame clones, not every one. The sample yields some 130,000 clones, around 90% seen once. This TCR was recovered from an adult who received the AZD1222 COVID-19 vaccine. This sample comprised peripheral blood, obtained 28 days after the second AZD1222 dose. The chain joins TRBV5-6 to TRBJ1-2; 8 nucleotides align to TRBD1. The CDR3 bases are TGTGCCAGCAGCTTCCAGACAGGGGCTAACTATGGCTACACCTTC. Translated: CASSFQTGANYGYTF.